A single T cell receptor beta chain is shown here with its context. The antigen this receptor binds is unknown. Base-call qualities are not available, and no considerably larger clone is one nucleotide away. This specimen comes from a study of blood T cell repertoires in COVID-19 (dated by TCRdb to 2020 to 2021). Regarding the research as a whole: Samples covering the acute and convalescent phases of COVID-19 were provided by collaborators in the United States, Italy and Spain. The material from the prospective study consisted of cDNA or gDNA derived from T cells, B-cell-depleted T cells, or PBMCs. Subjects who had been exposed to COVID-19, were actively infected with it, or had recovered from it provided the deeply sampled blood TCRbeta repertoires that made up the dataset. The repertoires were made available in a free public database intended to serve as a resource for research on the immune response to SARS-CoV-2. The samples were drawn from the first 160 participants of the ongoing ImmuneRACE study and from more than 1,000 subjects provided by 6 global collaborators. Sample metadata almost always included a de-identified subject ID, COVID-19 status, age in years and sex. Where available, HLA class I and class II types were taken from metadata supplied by the sample provider and were not determined by assay-based typing. Study-level results and caveats: The quantity of clinical and demographic metadata differed by source and by participant and was supplied without curation.

TCRbeta CDR3 regions were amplified from genomic DNA using the immunoSEQ Assay, a bias-controlled multiplex PCR. In the original analysis: The number of nucleated cells in each sample was estimated from the amplification of reference gene primers within the assay. Sequence reads were collapsed and filtered to measure the absolute abundance of every unique TCRbeta CDR3 rearrangement. Productive Simpson clonality was computed per sample as the square root of Simpson's diversity index over productive rearrangements. This immuneACCESS table, as held by TCRdb, lists in-frame sequences with V and J called but not all clones. Of the missing ones, under half trace to an unresolved V gene in checked studies; the others have no known cause. D and trimming were read from the DNA, whereas the V and J calls and clone size are those reported in that table. This sample holds about 250,000 clones; around 87% were observed only once. The top ten hold under 2.5% of the sample.

One collaborating source in Seattle enrolled patients during active infection and followed them longitudinally through the course of disease. The collaborating institutions used their own protocols to collect whole blood in K2EDTA tubes. For TCRbeta analysis, collaborators shipped samples as frozen whole blood, isolated PBMCs, or DNA extracted from either of those sample types. Looking up the germline V gene (reference sequence) yields CDR1 LNHNV and CDR2 YYDKDF. Its CDR3 holds 12 amino acids, cysteine through phenylalanine. Only the CDR3 region is kept as DNA, spanning 36 bases read in frame from base 1. V and J are trimmed by 1 base and 6 bases, and the gene matches miss 0 bases of the junction.

This TCR was recovered from a woman between 55 and 75 years old with COVID-19, enrolled during active disease. Specimen: peripheral blood. Rearrangement joined TRBV15 to TRBJ2-7, with 7 middle bases fitting TRBD2. The CDR3 sequence is CATSRASGEQYF. The DNA sequence follows: TGTGCCACCAGCAGAGCTAGCGGCGAGCAGTACTTC.